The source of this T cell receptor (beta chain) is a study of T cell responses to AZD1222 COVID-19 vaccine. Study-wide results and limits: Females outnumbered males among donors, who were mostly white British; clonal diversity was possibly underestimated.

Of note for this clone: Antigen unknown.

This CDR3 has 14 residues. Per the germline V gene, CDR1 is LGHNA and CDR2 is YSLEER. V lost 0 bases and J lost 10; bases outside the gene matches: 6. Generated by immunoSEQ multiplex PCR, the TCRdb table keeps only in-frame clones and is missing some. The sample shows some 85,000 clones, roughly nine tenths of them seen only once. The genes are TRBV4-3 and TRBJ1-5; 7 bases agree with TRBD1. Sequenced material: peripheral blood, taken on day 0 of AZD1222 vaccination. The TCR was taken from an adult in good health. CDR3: CASSQDAGGKPQHF. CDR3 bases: TGCGCCAGCAGCCAAGATGCAGGGGGGAAACCCCAGCATTTT.